This T cell receptor (beta chain) appears in the sequencing data of a study of blood T cell repertoires in COVID-19. Study at large: COVID-19 samples, acute and convalescent, were from the United States, Italy and Spain. Nucleic acid was either cDNA or gDNA, and it came from T cells, B-cell-depleted T cells, or PBMCs.

CDR3 length: 15 amino acids. Trimming cost V 0 bases and J 9 bases; bases outside gene matches: 2. Germline V lookup: CDR1 SGHRS, CDR2 YFSETQ. Methods used by the authors: The assay estimated nucleated cells by amplifying reference gene primers. Assay used: immunoSEQ multiplex PCR; TCRdb lists only in-frame clones, some missing. V, J and clone size reflect that table, while D and trimming were determined from the DNA. The table records 200,000 to 250,000 clones, over 75% of them present only once. The sequenced material came from peripheral blood. This sequence was found in a man aged 25-40 years who had recovered from COVID-19. The rearrangement uses TRBV5-1 and TRBJ2-1; 14 bases are a match to TRBD2. The CDR3 here is CASSLAGLAGAEQFF. The CDR3 region has the DNA TGCGCCAGCAGCTTGGCGGGACTAGCGGGGGCTGAGCAGTTCTTC.